This T cell receptor beta chain was found in a study of blood T cells in healthy people across ages. PCR was performed a second time for about 7 to 11 cycles using a sample-barcoded 5' primer and a J-beta primer mix. In TCRdb, the 5' RACE reads were re-called with MiXCR into one record per CDR3 protein. This repertoire shows over 1,500,000 distinct CDR3 sequences, about two fifths found once; its top ten account for 23%. There were healthy Caucasian individuals from Russia, aged roughly 6 to 100, serving as donors. Sample: blood. This TCR derives from a human donor in good health.

CDR3 sequence: CASTPSPRSMPYF. The CDR3 DNA reads as TGTGCCAGCACTCCTAGCCCTCGGTCAATGCCGTACTTC. The chain has TRBV6-5 and TRBJ2-5; maybe TRBD2 (5 bases). The CDR3 sequence is 13 residues long. The germline gives CDR1 MNHEY, CDR2 SVGAGI. Trimming shortened V by 7 bases and J by 13 bases, and 22 bases separated the two germline ends.